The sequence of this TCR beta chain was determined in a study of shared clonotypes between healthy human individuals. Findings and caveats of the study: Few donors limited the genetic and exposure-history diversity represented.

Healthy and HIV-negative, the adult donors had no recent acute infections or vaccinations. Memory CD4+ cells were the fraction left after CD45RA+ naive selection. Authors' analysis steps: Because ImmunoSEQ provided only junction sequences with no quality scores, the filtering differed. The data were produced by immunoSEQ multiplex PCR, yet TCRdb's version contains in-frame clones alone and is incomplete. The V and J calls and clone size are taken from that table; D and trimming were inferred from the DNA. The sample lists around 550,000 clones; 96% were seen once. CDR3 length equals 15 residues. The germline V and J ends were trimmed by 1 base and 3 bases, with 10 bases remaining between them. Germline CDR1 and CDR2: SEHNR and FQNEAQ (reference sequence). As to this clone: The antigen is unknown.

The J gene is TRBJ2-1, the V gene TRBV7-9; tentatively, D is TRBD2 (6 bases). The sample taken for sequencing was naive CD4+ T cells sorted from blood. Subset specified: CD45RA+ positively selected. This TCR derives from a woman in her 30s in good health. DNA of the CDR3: TGTGCCAGCAGCTTAGTGGGGGGAAACTACAATGAGCAGTTCTTC. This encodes CASSLVGGNYNEQFF.